The 20 T cell receptor beta chains listed next were all sequenced from one sample in a study of OX40 agonist ivuxolimab in advanced cancers. Repertoires were generated with immunoSEQ multiplex PCR, while TCRdb's copy carries only in-frame clones and drops some. In the table there are tens of thousands of clones, about 89% of which are singletons. This sample comprised CD4+ or CD8+ T cells sorted from blood, obtained in a trial of the OX40 agonist ivuxolimab. Receptors were obtained from an adult with an advanced solid tumor such as melanoma, head and neck, liver or kidney cancer.

The chain combines TRBV5-4 with TRBJ2-1, with 7 nucleotides matching TRBD1. This CDR3 is 15 amino acids long. Germline CDR1 is SGHNT and CDR2 is YYREEE (reference sequence). V lost 4 bases, J lost 6 bases, and 10 bases stayed unmatched. As DNA, the CDR3 is TGTGCCAGCAGCATGGGACAGTGGGCCCCCAATGAGCAGTTCTTC. Its translation is CASSMGQWAPNEQFF.

The chain joins TRBV27 to TRBJ2-7; 11 bases fit TRBD1. Germline V gene lookup returns CDR1 MNHEY and CDR2 SMNVEV (reference sequence). The junction had 9 bases not matched to a gene; V was cut back by 5 bases and J by 6 bases. CDR3 size: 15 residues. The CDR3 here is CASSRTGTGGFEQYF. The DNA of the CDR3 is TGTGCCAGCAGTCGGACCGGGACAGGGGGTTTCGAGCAGTACTTC.

The chain joins TRBV19 to TRBJ2-3; 7 nucleotides agree with TRBD1. With 7 bases clipped from V and 5 bases from J, the junction kept 6 bases outside the gene matches. The CDR3 totals 13 residues. Germline V gene sequence: CDR1 LNHDA, CDR2 SQIVND (reference sequence). The CDR3 spells CASTRDRLDTQYF. The CDR3 DNA follows: TGTGCCAGTACCCGGGACAGATTAGATACGCAGTATTTT.

The chain joins TRBV5-1 to TRBJ1-5; the D gene is possibly TRBD1 (6 bases). CDR3 size: 14 residues. The V end lost 0 bases, the J end lost 7 bases, and 11 bases lay between the germline ends. Per germline, CDR1 SGHRS and CDR2 YFSETQ. As DNA, the CDR3 is TGCGCCAGCAGCTTGGAGGGGGGGAAACAGCCCCAGCATTTT. As protein: CASSLEGGKQPQHF.

The rearrangement links TRBV19 to TRBJ1-5; no definite D call. V lost 3 bases and J 3 bases, leaving 9 bases between the germline ends. Germline V CDR1 and CDR2: LNHDA, SQIVND (reference sequence). This CDR3 has 14 residues. Written as DNA, the CDR3 is TGTGCCAGTAGTATCCCCTCGGACAATCAGCCCCAGCATTTT. Translating it yields CASSIPSDNQPQHF. The full variable domain, completed using reference TRBV19 and TRBJ1-5, is DGGITQSPKYLFRKEGQNVTLSCEQNLNHDAMYWYRQDPGQGLRLIYYSQIVNDFQKGDIAEGYSVSREKKESFPLTVTSAQKNPTAFYLCASSIPSDNQPQHFGDGTRLSIL.

The count of this clone is one. The chain is built from TRBV6-4 and TRBJ2-1; 12 nucleotides line up with TRBD2. V lost 4 bases, J lost 6 bases, and 4 bases stayed unmatched. CDR3 length: 15 amino acids. Germline V gene data show CDR1 as MRHNA and CDR2 as SNTAGT. The CDR3, as DNA: TGTGCCAGCAGTGCGACTAGCGGGAGAGGCAATGAGCAGTTCTTC. This encodes CASSATSGRGNEQFF.

V gene TRBV5-4 combines with J gene TRBJ2-3, with D uncertain. The length of the CDR3 is 14 residues. CDR1 is SGHNT, CDR2 YYREEE, per germline (reference sequence). The V end lost 5 bases, the J end lost 0 bases, and 10 bases lay between the germline ends. The CDR3 sequence is CASSSQASTDTQYF. The CDR3, as DNA: TGTGCCAGCAGTTCCCAGGCGAGCACAGATACGCAGTATTTT.

The chain is built from TRBV11-2 and TRBJ2-7, with 12 bases that match TRBD2. V trimming: 5 bases; J trimming: 3 bases; junction bases outside the gene matches: 8. The CDR3 runs to 16 residues. Germline values: CDR1 SGHAT, CDR2 FQNNGV. The CDR3 region is CASSLRTSGKSYEQYF. The DNA for the CDR3 is TGTGCCAGCAGCCTCCGGACTAGCGGGAAAAGCTACGAGCAGTACTTC.

The chain recombines TRBV6-1 with TRBJ1-5; D remains unclear. Between the trimmed V and J ends, which lost 6 bases and 7 bases, there was a span of 7 bases. The length of the CDR3 is 11 residues. The germline V gene has CDR1 MNHNS and CDR2 SASEGT. CDR3 protein: CASRDKQPQHF. For the CDR3, the DNA is TGTGCCAGCAGAGACAAACAGCCCCAGCATTTT.

V is TRBV9 and J is TRBJ2-3; D is uncertain. Germline CDR1 is SGDLS and CDR2 is YYNGEE. The V and J ends lost 0 bases and 5 bases respectively, with 4 bases between them. The CDR3 has 12 residues. This CDR3 is CASSVGEDTQYF. The CDR3, as DNA: TGTGCCAGCAGCGTAGGTGAAGATACGCAGTATTTT.

CDR3 sequence reads: CASSIRQGRDSPLHF. The CDR3, as DNA: TGTGCCAGCAGCATCAGACAGGGGAGGGATTCACCCCTCCACTTT. This chain links TRBV11-3 with TRBJ1-6, with TRBD1 matching over 8 bases. Unmatched junction bases numbered 8, after V lost 5 bases and J lost 8 bases. The germline CDR1 and CDR2 sequences are SGHNT and YENEEA. The CDR3 length is 15 residues.

Only one count was recorded for this clone. The chain employs TRBV18 and TRBJ2-5; D is unresolved. From germline, CDR1 is KGHSH and CDR2 LQKENI. The CDR3 runs to 12 residues. The V end was cut by 1 base, the J end by 4 bases, with 4 bases between. The CDR3 loop reads CASSPLGETQYF. In DNA, the CDR3 is TGTGCCAGCTCACCACTGGGAGAGACCCAGTACTTC.

The chain joins TRBV7-9 to TRBJ1-1; TRBD1 is a possible D gene (5 bases). The CDR3 has 14 amino acids. Trimming cost V 5 bases and J 7 bases, with 17 bases left between them. The V gene's germline CDR1 is SEHNR and CDR2 FQNEAQ (reference sequence). The CDR3 protein is CASSPLRGRGEAFF. CDR3 nucleotide sequence: TGTGCCAGCAGCCCGCTTAGGGGACGAGGTGAAGCTTTCTTT. Variable domain in full (rest from reference TRBV7-9 and TRBJ1-1): DTGVSQNPRHKITKRGQNVTFRCDPISEHNRLYWYRQTLGQGPEFLTYFQNEAQLEKSRLLSDRFSAERPKGSFSTLEIQRTEQGDSAMYLCASSPLRGRGEAFFGQGTRLTVV.

This sequence joins TRBV29-1 and TRBJ2-2; D is uncertain. V lost 4 bases and J 4 bases, leaving 10 bases between the germline ends. This CDR3 has 13 residues. CDR1 is SQVTM, CDR2 ANQGSEA, per germline. The chain's CDR3 is CSVVGLLTGELFF. Here the CDR3 DNA reads TGCAGCGTTGTTGGGCTGCTCACCGGGGAGCTGTTTTTT.

The chain employs TRBV7-2 and TRBJ1-1; D uncertain. Germline CDR1 reads SGHTA; CDR2 reads FQGNSA. Trimming pared 7 bases from V and 3 bases from J, leaving 12 bases between. The CDR3 sequence is 13 residues long. The CDR3: CASTSTADTEAFF. The CDR3 coding sequence is TGTGCCAGCACCTCAACGGCCGACACTGAAGCTTTCTTT. Drawing the rest from reference TRBV7-2 and TRBJ1-1, the complete variable domain is GAGVSQSPSNKVTEKGKDVELRCDPISGHTALYWYRQSLGQGLEFLIYFQGNSAPDKSGLPSDRFSAERTGGSVSTLTIQRTQQEDSAVYLCASTSTADTEAFFGQGTRLTVV.

This chain connects TRBV15 to TRBJ1-3; D unresolved. Germline V CDR1 and CDR2: LNHNV, YYDKDF (reference sequence). Trimming cost V 0 bases and J 1 base, with 7 bases left between them. The CDR3 is made up of 15 amino acids. The CDR3 reads CATSRDDASGNTIYF. Written as DNA, the CDR3 is TGTGCCACCAGCAGAGATGACGCGTCTGGAAACACCATATATTTT.

This chain uses TRBV4-1 with TRBJ1-5, with TRBD1 identical over 9 bases. V dropped 0 bases and J dropped 9; count of bases not matched to a gene: 9. The V gene's germline CDR1 is MGHRA and CDR2 YSYEKL. The CDR3 is made up of 16 amino acids. The CDR3: CASSQDPGQGLRPQHF. The CDR3 region has the DNA TGCGCCAGCAGCCAAGATCCGGGACAGGGCTTAAGGCCCCAGCATTTT.

The rearrangement uses TRBV6-1 and TRBJ2-7; D unresolved. V lost 2 bases, J lost 4 bases, and 12 bases lay in between. This CDR3 is built from 14 residues. From germline, CDR1 is MNHNS and CDR2 SASEGT. In DNA form, the CDR3 reads TGTGCCAGCAGTGAAACCGTCGGGCCATACGAGCAGTACTTC. Its translation is CASSETVGPYEQYF.

V gene TRBV10-3 combines with J gene TRBJ2-2; TRBD1 aligns across 11 bases. The germline V gene has CDR1 ENHRY and CDR2 SYGVKD. The CDR3 is made up of 16 amino acids. Losses at the gene ends were 5 bases for V and 8 bases for J; bases not matched to a gene: 10. The CDR3 sequence is CAISPRDRGDEGELFF. CDR3 DNA: TGTGCCATCAGTCCCCGGGACAGGGGGGATGAGGGGGAGCTGTTTTTT.

The rearrangement joins TRBV1 to TRBJ1-4. TRBV1 is deemed a pseudogene. CDR3 length equals 13 residues. The chain's CDR3 is CTSSPGANEKLFF. The DNA for the CDR3 is TGCACCAGCAGCCCGGGCGCGAATGAAAAACTGTTTTTT.